This T cell receptor beta chain comes out of a study of T cell repertoires in cytomegalovirus infection. Study as a whole: Public TCR beta signatures indicated both CMV infection and matching HLA type. Regarding the study as a whole: Public TCR beta family frequency separated CMV-and-HLA carriers, including in an independent cohort. In two of eight donors, the top clonotype was HLA-C-restricted CMV-specific.

TCRdb analysed the reads with MiXCR anew, one entry per CDR3 protein. The data show roughly 640,000 distinct CDR3 sequences, roughly a quarter seen once. V was shortened by 4 bases and J by 4 bases, with 19 bases between the two germline ends. The germline V gene has CDR1 SEHNR and CDR2 FQNEAQ (reference sequence). This CDR3 has 17 residues. This clonotype was detected many times. No antigen is known for it. This receptor was obtained from a human donor in good health (CMV status not recorded). Some clones in this sample may be carry-over from other donors' samples. Material: CD8+ T cells from PBMCs. The rearrangement uses TRBV7-9 and TRBJ2-2; unclear D gene. CDR3 DNA: TGTGCCAGCAGCTCCAAACCTGAATACAAATCCACCGGGGAGCTGTTTTTT. The encoded protein is CASSSKPEYKSTGELFF.